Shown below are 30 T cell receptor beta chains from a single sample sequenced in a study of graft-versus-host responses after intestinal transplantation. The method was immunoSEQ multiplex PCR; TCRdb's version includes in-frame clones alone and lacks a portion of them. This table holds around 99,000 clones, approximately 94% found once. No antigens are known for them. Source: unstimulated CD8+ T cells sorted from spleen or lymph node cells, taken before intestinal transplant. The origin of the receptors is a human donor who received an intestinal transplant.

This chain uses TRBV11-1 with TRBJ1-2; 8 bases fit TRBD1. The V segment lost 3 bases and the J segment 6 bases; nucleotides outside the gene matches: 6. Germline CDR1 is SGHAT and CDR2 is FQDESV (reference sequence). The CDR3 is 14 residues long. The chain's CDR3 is CASSLTGEEDGYTF. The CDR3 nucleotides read TGTGCCAGCAGCTTGACAGGGGAAGAGGATGGCTACACCTTC.

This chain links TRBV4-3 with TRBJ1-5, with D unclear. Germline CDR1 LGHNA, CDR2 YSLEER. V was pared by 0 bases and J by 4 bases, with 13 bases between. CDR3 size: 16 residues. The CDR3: CASSQDRSGRNQPQHF. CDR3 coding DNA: TGCGCCAGCAGCCAAGATAGGTCGGGGAGGAATCAGCCCCAGCATTTT.

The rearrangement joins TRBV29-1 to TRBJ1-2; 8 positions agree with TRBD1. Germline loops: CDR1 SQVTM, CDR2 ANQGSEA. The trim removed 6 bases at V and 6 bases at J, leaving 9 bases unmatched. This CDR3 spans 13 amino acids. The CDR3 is CSVSPGGGDGYTF. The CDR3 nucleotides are TGCAGCGTCAGTCCAGGGGGCGGGGATGGCTACACCTTC. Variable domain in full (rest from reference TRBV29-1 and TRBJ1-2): SAVISQKPSRDICQRGTSLTIQCQVDSQVTMMFWYRQQPGQSLTLIATANQGSEATYESGFVIDKFPISRPNLTFSTLTVSNMSPEDSSIYLCSVSPGGGDGYTFGSGTRLTVV.

The DNA of the CDR3 is TGTGCCAGCAGCTCGACAGTTAATCAGCCCCAGCATTTT. It specifies CASSSTVNQPQHF. This chain links TRBV7-6 with TRBJ1-5, with a possible D match to TRBD1 (5 bases). CDR1 and CDR2 from the germline V gene are SGHVS and FNYEAQ. V gave up 4 bases and J gave up 4 bases, with 8 bases separating them. The CDR3 extends over 13 amino acids.

CDR3 bases: TGTGCCAGCAGCACCGGGGATGGGGGGACCCAAGAGACCCAGTACTTC. Its translation: CASSTGDGGTQETQYF. The rearrangement links TRBV7-9 to TRBJ2-5, with D perhaps TRBD2 (6 bases). Trimming shortened V by 5 bases and J by 1 base, and 17 bases separated the two germline ends. This CDR3 spans 16 amino acids. Germline-derived CDR1 and CDR2 are SEHNR and FQNEAQ (reference sequence).

CDR3 region: CASSQERRDNLKGSGNTIYF. DNA for the CDR3: TGTGCCAGCAGCCAAGAAAGGCGTGACAACCTCAAAGGATCTGGAAACACCATATATTTT. V and J are TRBV14 and TRBJ1-3; D gene uncertain. Germline loops: CDR1 SGHDN, CDR2 FVKESK. This CDR3 has 20 amino acids. Trimming cost V 0 bases and J 1 base, with 22 bases left between them.

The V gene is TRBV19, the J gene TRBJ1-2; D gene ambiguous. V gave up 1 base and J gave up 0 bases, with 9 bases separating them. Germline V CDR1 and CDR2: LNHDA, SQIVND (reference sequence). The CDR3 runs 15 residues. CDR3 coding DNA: TGTGCCAGTAGTATAGTGGGCAGAGCTAACTATGGCTACACCTTC. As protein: CASSIVGRANYGYTF.

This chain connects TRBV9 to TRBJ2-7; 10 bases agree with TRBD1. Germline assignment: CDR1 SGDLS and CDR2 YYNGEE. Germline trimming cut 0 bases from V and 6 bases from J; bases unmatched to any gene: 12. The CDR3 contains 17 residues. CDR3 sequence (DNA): TGTGCCAGCAGCGTAGTCGACAGGGGGCTGTTCTCACCCGAGCAGTACTTC. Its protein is CASSVVDRGLFSPEQYF.

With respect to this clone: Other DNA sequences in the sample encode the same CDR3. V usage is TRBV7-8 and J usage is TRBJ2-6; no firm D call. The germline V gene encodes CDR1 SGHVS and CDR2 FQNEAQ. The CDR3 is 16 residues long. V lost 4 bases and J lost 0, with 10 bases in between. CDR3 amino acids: CASSSSDNSGANVLTF. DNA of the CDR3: TGTGCCAGCAGCTCCTCCGACAACTCTGGGGCCAACGTCCTGACTTTC.

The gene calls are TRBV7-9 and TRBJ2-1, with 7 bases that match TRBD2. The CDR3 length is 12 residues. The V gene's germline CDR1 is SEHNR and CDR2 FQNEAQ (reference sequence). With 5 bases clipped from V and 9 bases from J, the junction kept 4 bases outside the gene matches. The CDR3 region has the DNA TGTGCCAGCAGCCTGGGGGGGGGTGAGCAGTTCTTC. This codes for CASSLGGGEQFF. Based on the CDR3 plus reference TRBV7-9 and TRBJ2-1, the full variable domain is DTGVSQNPRHKITKRGQNVTFRCDPISEHNRLYWYRQTLGQGPEFLTYFQNEAQLEKSRLLSDRFSAERPKGSFSTLEIQRTEQGDSAMYLCASSLGGGEQFFGPGTRLTVL.

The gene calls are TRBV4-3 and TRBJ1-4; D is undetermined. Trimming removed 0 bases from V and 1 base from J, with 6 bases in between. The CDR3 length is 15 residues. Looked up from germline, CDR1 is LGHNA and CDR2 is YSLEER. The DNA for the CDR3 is TGCGCCAGCAGCCAAGACCCCGGAACTAATGAAAAACTGTTTTTT. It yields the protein CASSQDPGTNEKLFF.

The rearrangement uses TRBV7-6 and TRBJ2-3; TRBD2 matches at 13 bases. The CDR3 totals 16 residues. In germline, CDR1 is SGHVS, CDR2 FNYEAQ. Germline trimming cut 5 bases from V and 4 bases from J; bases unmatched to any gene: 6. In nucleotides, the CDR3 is TGTGCCAGCAGCGCAGGACTAGCGGGGGCCGCAGATACGCAGTATTTT. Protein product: CASSAGLAGAADTQYF. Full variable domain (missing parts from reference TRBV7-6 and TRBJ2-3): GAGVSQSPRYKVTKRGQDVALRCDPISGHVSLYWYRQALGQGPEFLTYFNYEAQQDKSGLPNDRFSAERPEGSISTLTIQRTEQRDSAMYRCASSAGLAGAADTQYFGPGTRLTVL.

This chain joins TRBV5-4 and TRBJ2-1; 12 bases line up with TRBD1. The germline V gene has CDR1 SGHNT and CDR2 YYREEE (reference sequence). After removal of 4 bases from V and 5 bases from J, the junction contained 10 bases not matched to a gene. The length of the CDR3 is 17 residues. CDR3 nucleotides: TGTGCCAGCAGCCGCCCGGGACAGGGGGCGGCCGACAATGAGCAGTTCTTC. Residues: CASSRPGQGAADNEQFF. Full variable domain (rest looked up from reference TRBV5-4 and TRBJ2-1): ETGVTQSPTHLIKTRGQQVTLRCSSQSGHNTVSWYQQALGQGPQFIFQYYREEENGRGNFPPRFSGLQFPNYSSELNVNALELDDSALYLCASSRPGQGAADNEQFFGPGTRLTVL.

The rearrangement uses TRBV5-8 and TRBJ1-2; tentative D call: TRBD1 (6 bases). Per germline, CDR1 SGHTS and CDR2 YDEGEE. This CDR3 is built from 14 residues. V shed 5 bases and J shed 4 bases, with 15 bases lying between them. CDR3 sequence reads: CASRLKGQSYGYTF. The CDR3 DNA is TGTGCCAGCAGATTAAAAGGACAGTCCTATGGCTACACCTTC.

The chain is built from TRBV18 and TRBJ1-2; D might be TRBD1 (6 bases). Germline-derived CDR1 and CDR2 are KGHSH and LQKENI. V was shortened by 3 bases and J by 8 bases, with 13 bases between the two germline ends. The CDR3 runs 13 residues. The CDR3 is CASSPGAGAGYTF. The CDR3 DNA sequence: TGTGCCAGCTCACCGGGGGCCGGGGCCGGCTACACCTTC.

Written as DNA, the CDR3 is TGTGCCAGCAGCTTAGCGGGACCGGCAGGGAGGGATGGCTACACCTTC. Protein: CASSLAGPAGRDGYTF. The J gene is TRBJ1-2, the V gene TRBV7-8, with D possibly TRBD1 on 5 matching bases. CDR3 length: 16 residues. V was trimmed by 0 bases and J by 6 bases, leaving 17 bases between them. The germline gives CDR1 SGHVS, CDR2 FQNEAQ.

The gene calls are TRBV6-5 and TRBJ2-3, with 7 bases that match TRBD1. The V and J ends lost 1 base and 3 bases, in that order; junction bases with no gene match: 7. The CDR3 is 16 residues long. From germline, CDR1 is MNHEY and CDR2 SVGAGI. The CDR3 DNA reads TGTGCCAGCAGTTACTACTGGGACAGTAGGACAGATACGCAGTATTTT. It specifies CASSYYWDSRTDTQYF.

The CDR3 DNA sequence: TGTGCCAGCAGCTTAAAGCCCCTCCCAGCGCCCTACAATGAGCAGTTCTTC. Encoded protein: CASSLKPLPAPYNEQFF. The chain carries TRBV7-8 and TRBJ2-1; D unresolved. V lost 2 bases to trimming and J lost 2 bases, with 16 bases between them. Germline CDR1 SGHVS, CDR2 FQNEAQ. There are 17 residues in the CDR3.

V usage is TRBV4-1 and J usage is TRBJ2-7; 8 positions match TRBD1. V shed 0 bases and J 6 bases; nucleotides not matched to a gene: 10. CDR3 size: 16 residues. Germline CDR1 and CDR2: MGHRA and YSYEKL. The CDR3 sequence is CASSQDVAQGAIEQYF. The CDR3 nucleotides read TGCGCCAGCAGCCAAGATGTGGCCCAGGGGGCGATCGAGCAGTACTTC.

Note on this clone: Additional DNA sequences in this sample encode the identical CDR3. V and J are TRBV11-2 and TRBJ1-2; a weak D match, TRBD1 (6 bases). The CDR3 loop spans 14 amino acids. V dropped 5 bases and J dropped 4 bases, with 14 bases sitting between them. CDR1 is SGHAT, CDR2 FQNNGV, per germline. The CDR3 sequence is CASSPPDSPYGYTF. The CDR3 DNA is TGTGCCAGCAGCCCTCCGGACAGTCCCTATGGCTACACCTTC.

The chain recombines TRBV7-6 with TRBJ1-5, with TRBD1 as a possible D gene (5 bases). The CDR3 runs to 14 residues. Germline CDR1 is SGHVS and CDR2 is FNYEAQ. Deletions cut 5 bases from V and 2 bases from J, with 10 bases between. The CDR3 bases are TGTGCCAGCAGCCAGGGTGGAGGCAATCAGCCCCAGCATTTT. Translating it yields CASSQGGGNQPQHF.

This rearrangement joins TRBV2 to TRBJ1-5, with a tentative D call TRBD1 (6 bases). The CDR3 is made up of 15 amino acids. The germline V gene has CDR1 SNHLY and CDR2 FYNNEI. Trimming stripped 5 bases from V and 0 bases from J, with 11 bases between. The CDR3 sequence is CASSRKDSSNQPQHF. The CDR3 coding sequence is TGTGCCAGCAGTCGAAAGGACAGTAGCAATCAGCCCCAGCATTTT.

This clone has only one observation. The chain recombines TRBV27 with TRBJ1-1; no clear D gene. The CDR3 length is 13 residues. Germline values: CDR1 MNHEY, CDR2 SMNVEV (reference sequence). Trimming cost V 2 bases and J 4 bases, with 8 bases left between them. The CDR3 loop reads CASSLTPSTEAFF. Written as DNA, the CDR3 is TGTGCCAGCAGTTTAACACCCTCCACTGAAGCTTTCTTT.

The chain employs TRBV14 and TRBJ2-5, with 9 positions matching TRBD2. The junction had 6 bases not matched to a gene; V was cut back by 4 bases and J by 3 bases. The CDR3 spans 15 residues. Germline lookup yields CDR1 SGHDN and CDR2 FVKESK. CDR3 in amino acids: CASSPGVAGEETQYF. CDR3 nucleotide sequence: TGTGCCAGCAGCCCCGGGGTAGCGGGGGAAGAGACCCAGTACTTC. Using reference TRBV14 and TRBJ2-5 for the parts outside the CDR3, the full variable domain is EAGVTQFPSHSVIEKGQTVTLRCDPISGHDNLYWYRRVMGKEIKFLLHFVKESKQDESGMPNNRFLAERTGGTYSTLKVQPAELEDSGVYFCASSPGVAGEETQYFGPGTRLLVL.

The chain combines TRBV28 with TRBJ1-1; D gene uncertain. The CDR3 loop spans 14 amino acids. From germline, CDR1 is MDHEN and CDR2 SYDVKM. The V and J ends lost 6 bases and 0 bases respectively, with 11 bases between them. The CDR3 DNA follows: TGTGCCAGCAGCGGGGAATCCATGAACACTGAAGCTTTCTTT. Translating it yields CASSGESMNTEAFF.

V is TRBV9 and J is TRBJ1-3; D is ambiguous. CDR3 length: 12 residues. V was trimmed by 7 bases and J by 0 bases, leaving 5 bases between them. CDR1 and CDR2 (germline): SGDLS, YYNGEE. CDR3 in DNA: TGTGCCAGCCGTAGCTCTGGAAACACCATATATTTT. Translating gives CASRSSGNTIYF. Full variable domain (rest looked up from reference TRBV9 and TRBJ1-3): DSGVTQTPKHLITATGQRVTLRCSPRSGDLSVYWYQQSLDQGLQFLIQYYNGEERAKGNILERFSAQQFPDLHSELNLSSLELGDSALYFCASRSSGNTIYFGEGSWLTVV.

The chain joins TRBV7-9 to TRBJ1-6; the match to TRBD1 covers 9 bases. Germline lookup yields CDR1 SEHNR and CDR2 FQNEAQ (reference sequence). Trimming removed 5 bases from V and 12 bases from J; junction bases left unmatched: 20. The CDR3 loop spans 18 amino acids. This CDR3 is CASSPGLRMETGGGPLHF. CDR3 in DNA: TGTGCCAGCAGCCCGGGTTTGCGAATGGAGACAGGGGGTGGACCCCTCCACTTT.

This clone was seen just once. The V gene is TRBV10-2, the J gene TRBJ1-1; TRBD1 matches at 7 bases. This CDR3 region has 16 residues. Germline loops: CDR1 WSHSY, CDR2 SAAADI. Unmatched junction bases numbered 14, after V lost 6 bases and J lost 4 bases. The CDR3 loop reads CASRKQGSGWVTEAFF. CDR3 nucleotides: TGCGCCAGCAGAAAACAGGGGTCTGGGTGGGTCACTGAAGCTTTCTTT.

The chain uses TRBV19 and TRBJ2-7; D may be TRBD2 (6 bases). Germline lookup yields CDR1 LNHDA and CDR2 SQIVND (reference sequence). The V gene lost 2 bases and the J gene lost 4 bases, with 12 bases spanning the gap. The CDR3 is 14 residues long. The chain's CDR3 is CASSIRAGRYEQYF. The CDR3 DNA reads TGTGCCAGTAGTATACGGGCGGGGCGATACGAGCAGTACTTC.

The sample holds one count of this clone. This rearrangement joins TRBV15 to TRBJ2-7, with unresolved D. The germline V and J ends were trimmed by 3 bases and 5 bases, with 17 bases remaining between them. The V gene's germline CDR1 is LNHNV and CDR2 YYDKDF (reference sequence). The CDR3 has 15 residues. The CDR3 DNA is TGTGCCACCAGCAGGCCAAGTGAGAGCCCCGACGAGCAGTACTTC. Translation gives CATSRPSESPDEQYF.